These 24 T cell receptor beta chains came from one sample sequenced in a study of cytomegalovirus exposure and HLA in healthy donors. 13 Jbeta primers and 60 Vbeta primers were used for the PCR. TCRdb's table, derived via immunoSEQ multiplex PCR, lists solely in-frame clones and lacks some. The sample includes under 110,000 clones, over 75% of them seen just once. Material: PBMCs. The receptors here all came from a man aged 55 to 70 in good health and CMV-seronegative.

Written as DNA, the CDR3 is TGTGCCAGCAGCCAAGGGACAGGGTCCGGATCGGCCTACAATGAGCAGTTCTTC. Translating it yields CASSQGTGSGSAYNEQFF. The chain employs TRBV5-5 and TRBJ2-1; 9 nucleotides match TRBD1. The junction had 13 bases not matched to a gene; V was cut back by 4 bases and J by 2 bases. The length of the CDR3 is 18 residues. The germline V gene has CDR1 SGHKS and CDR2 YYEKEE (reference sequence).

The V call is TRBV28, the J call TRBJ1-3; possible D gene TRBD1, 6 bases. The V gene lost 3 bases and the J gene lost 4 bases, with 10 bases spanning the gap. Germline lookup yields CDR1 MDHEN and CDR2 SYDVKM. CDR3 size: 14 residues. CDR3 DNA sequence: TGTGCCAGCAGTTTGGCAGGGGTCGGAAACACCATATATTTT. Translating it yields CASSLAGVGNTIYF. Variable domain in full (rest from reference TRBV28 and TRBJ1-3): DVKVTQSSRYLVKRTGEKVFLECVQDMDHENMFWYRQDPGLGLRLIYFSYDVKMKEKGDIPEGYSVSREKKERFSLILESASTNQTSMYLCASSLAGVGNTIYFGEGSWLTVV.

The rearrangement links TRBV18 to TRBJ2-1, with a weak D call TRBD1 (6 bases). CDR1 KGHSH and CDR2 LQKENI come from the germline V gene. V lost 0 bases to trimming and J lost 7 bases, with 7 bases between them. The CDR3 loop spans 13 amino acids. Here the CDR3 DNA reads TGTGCCAGCTCACCACCGGACAGAAATGAGCAGTTCTTC. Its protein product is CASSPPDRNEQFF.

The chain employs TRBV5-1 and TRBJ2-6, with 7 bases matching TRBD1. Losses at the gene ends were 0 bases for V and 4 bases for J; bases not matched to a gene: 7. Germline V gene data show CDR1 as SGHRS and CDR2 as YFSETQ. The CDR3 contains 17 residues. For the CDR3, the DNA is TGCGCCAGCAGCTTGGGTTCAAGGGGGCCCGGGGCCAACGTCCTGACTTTC. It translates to CASSLGSRGPGANVLTF.

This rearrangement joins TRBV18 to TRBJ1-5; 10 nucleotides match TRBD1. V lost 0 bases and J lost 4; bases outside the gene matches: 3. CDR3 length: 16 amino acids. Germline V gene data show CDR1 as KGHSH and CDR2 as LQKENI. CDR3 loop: CASSPPGTGANQPQHF. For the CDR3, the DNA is TGTGCCAGCTCACCACCTGGGACAGGGGCTAATCAGCCCCAGCATTTT. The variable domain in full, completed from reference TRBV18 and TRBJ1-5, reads NAGVMQNPRHLVRRRGQEARLRCSPMKGHSHVYWYRQLPEEGLKFMVYLQKENIIDESGMPKERFSAEFPKEGPSILRIQQVVRGDSAAYFCASSPPGTGANQPQHFGDGTRLSIL.

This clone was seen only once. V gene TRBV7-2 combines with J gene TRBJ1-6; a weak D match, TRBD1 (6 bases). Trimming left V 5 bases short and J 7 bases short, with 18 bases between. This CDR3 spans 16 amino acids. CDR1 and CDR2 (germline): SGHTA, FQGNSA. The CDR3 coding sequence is TGTGCCAGCAGCAAACAGGGTACGACTATAAATTCACCCCTCCACTTT. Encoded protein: CASSKQGTTINSPLHF.

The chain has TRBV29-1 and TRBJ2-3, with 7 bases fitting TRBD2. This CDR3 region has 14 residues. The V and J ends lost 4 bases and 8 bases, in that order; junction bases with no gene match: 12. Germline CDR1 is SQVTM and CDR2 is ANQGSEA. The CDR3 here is CSVVSGGGGGTQYF. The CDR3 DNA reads TGCAGCGTTGTTTCGGGTGGGGGGGGTGGTACGCAGTATTTT.

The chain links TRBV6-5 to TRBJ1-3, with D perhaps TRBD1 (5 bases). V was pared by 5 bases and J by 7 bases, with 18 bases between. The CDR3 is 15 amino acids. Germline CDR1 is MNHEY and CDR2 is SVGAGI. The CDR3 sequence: CASSPERGGRNTIYF. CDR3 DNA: TGTGCCAGCAGTCCGGAGCGGGGGGGAAGGAACACCATATATTTT.

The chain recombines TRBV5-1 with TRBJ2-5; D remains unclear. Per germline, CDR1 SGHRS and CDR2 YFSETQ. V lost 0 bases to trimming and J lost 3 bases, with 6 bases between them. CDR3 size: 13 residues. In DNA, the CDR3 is TGCGCCAGCAGCTTGGGCCTAGAAGAGACCCAGTACTTC. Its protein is CASSLGLEETQYF.

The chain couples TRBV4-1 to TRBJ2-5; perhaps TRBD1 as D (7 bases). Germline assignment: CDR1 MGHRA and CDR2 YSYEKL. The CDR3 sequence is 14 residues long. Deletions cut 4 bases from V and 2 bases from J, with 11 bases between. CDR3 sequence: CASSLAGQQETQYF. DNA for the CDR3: TGCGCCAGCAGCCTCGCGGGACAGCAAGAGACCCAGTACTTC.

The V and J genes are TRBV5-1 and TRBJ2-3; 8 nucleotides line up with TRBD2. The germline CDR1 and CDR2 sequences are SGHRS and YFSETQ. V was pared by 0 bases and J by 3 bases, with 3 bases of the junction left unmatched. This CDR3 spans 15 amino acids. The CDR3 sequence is CASSLEGLGTDTQYF. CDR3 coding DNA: TGCGCCAGCAGCTTGGAGGGACTAGGTACAGATACGCAGTATTTT. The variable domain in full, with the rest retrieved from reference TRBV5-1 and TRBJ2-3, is KAGVTQTPRYLIKTRGQQVTLSCSPISGHRSVSWYQQTPGQGLQFLFEYFSETQRNKGNFPGRFSGRQFSNSRSEMNVSTLELGDSALYLCASSLEGLGTDTQYFGPGTRLTVL.

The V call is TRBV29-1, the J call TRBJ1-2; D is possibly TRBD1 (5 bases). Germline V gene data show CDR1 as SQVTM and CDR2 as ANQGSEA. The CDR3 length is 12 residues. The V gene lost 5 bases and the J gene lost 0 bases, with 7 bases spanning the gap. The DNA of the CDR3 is TGCAGCGTTATAGGGGCTAACTATGGCTACACCTTC. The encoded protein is CSVIGANYGYTF.

CDR3 amino acids: CASSSDSSGYQPQHF. CDR3 nucleotide sequence: TGTGCCAGCAGCTCGGACAGCTCGGGGTATCAGCCCCAGCATTTT. The chain recombines TRBV6-5 with TRBJ1-5; weak D call: TRBD1 (6 bases). CDR3 size: 15 residues. Germline V gives CDR1 MNHEY, CDR2 SVGAGI. V gave up 6 bases and J gave up 5 bases, with 17 bases separating them.

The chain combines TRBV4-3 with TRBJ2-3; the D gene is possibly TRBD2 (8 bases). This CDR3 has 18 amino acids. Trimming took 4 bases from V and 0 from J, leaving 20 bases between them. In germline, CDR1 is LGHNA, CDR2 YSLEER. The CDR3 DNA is TGCGCCAGCAGCCTAGGGGGCGGGGAGCGGGGGAGCACAGATACGCAGTATTTT. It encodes CASSLGGGERGSTDTQYF.

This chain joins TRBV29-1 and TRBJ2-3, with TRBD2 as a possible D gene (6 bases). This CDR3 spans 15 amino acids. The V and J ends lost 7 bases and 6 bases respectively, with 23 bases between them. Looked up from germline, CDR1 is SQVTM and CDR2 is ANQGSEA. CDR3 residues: CSAGSRPGGVDTQYF. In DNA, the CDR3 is TGCAGCGCGGGAAGTCGTCCAGGAGGGGTGGATACGCAGTATTTT.

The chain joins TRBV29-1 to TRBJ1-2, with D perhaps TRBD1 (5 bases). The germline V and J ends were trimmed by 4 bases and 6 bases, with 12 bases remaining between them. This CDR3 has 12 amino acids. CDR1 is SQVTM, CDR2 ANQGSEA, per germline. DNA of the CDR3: TGCAGCGTTGTACAAGGGGAGGATGGCTACACCTTC. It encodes CSVVQGEDGYTF.

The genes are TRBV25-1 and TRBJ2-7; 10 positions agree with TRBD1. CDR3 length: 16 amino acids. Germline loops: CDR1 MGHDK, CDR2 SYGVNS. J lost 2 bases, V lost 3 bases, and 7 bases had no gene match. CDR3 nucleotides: TGTGCCAGCAGTGATTCCCGGACAGGGGGTACCTACGAGCAGTACGTC. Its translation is CASSDSRTGGTYEQYV.

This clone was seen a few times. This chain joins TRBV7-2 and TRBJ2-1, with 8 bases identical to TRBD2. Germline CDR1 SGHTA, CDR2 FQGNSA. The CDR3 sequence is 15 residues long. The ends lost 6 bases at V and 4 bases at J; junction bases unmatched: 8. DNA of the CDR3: TGTGCCAGCAGTTTTAGCGGGGACCCATACAATGAGCAGTTCTTC. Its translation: CASSFSGDPYNEQFF.

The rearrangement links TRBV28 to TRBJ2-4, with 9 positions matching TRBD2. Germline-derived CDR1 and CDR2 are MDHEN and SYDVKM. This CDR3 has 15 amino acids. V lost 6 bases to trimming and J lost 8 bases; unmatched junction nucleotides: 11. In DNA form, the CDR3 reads TGTGCCAGCAGCCCTACTGGCGGGGGGGCTTACATTCAGTACTTC. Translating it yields CASSPTGGGAYIQYF.

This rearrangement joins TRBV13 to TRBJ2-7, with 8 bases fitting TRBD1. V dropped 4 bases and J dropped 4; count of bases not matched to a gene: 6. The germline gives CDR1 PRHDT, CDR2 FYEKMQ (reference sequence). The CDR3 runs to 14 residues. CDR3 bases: TGTGCCAGCAGCTCCGGACAGGGTGGGTACGAGCAGTACTTC. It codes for CASSSGQGGYEQYF.

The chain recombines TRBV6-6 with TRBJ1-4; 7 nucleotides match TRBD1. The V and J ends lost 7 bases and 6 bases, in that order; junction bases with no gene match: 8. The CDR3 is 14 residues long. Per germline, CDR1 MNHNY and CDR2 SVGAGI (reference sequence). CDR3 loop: CASTRDSGHEKLFF. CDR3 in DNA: TGTGCCAGCACCAGGGACAGTGGGCATGAAAAACTGTTTTTT.

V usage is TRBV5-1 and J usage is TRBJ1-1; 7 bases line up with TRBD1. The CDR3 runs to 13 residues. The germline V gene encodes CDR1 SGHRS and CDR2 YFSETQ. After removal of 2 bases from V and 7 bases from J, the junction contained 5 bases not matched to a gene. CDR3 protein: CASSLTGVGEAFF. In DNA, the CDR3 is TGCGCCAGCAGCTTAACAGGGGTGGGTGAAGCTTTCTTT.

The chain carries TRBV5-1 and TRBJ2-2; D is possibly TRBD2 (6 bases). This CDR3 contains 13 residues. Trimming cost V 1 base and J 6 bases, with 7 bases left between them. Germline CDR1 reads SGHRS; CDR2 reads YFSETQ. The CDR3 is CASSLWGAGELFF. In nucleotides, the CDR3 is TGCGCCAGCAGCTTGTGGGGGGCCGGGGAGCTGTTTTTT.

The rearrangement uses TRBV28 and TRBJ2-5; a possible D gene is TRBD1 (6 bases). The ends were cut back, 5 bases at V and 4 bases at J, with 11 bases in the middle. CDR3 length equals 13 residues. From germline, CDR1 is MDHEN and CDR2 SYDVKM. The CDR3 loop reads CASSLGQIETQYF. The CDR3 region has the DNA TGTGCCAGCAGTCTAGGACAGATAGAGACCCAGTACTTC.